This TCR beta chain stems from a study of blood T cell repertoires in COVID-19. Study details: COVID-19 samples, acute and convalescent, were from the United States, Italy and Spain. PBMCs, B-cell-depleted T cells, or T cells provided the cDNA or gDNA that made up the material.

The CDR3 spans 13 residues. The V end was cut by 4 bases, the J end by 0 bases, with 6 bases between. Germline V gene sequence: CDR1 MDHEN, CDR2 SYDVKM. The assay was immunoSEQ multiplex PCR, and TCRdb's table has in-frame clones only and misses some. This sample has around 180,000 clones, with approximately 85% found just once. Sequencing was performed on peripheral blood. This clonotype originated in a man aged 80 or over with COVID-19, enrolled during active disease. This chain connects TRBV28 to TRBJ1-2, with D unclear. The DNA for the CDR3 is TGTGCCAGCAGTTCGGGTACTAACTATGGCTACACCTTC. Protein sequence: CASSSGTNYGYTF.